The clone carrying this T cell receptor (beta chain) was seen a handful of times. The data stem from a study of blood T cells in healthy people across ages. It was with a sample-barcoded 5' primer and a J-beta primer mix that a second PCR of about 7 to 12 cycles was run. TCRdb passed the 5' RACE reads through MiXCR, listing each CDR3 protein once. The table lists about 1.5 million distinct CDR3 sequences, 42% of them singletons. Germline V gene data show CDR1 as MNHEY and CDR2 as SVGAGI. Trimming took off 0 bases at V and 3 bases at J, with 9 bases between the two ends. CDR3 size: 14 residues. The genes are TRBV6-5 and TRBJ2-7; D is unclear. The sample was blood. The TCR comes from a woman aged 18-35 years in good health. In DNA, the CDR3 is TGTGCCAGCAGTTACTCAGGCCCTTACTACGAGCAGTACTTC. It specifies CASSYSGPYYEQYF.